This T cell receptor (beta chain) stems from a study of shared clonotypes between healthy human individuals (dated by TCRdb to about 2020). About the study as a whole: A few men and a couple of women, aged 18 to 49 years, made up the cohort. Per donor, three plates each were used for CD4 naive and CD4 memory, two for CD8 naive, and one for CD8 memory. To estimate repertoire size and how much clonotypes are shared between individuals, the study performed deep sequencing of blood TCR repertoires from roughly five healthy adults. Libraries were prepared and TCR repertoires were sequenced by different laboratories using diverse techniques, in order to increase sequencing depth and limit assay-specific biases. Leukapheresis yielded between about 0.8 and 9.5 billion PBMCs per donor.

Using the deep immunoSEQ assay, multiplex PCR amplified TCR CDR3 regions from genomic DNA. For each cell subset, the extracted genomic DNA was distributed evenly across all wells of several immunoSEQ 96-well plates, and each plate served as one replicate. Each replicate PCR for sorted subsets received roughly 200 ng genomic DNA, equal to about 30,000 T cell genomes. Purified libraries were quantified with a Qubit 3.0 fluorometer, sized on a Bioanalyzer 2100, and re-quantified with the KAPA Library Quantification kit. A separate single-read 150-cycle Illumina NextSeq 550 flow cell was used to sequence each immunoSEQ 96-well plate. On the authors' methods: The immunoSEQ output contained only junctional sequences without quality scores, so filtering could not match that applied to full-length reads. To assign V/J genes and CDR3, sequences were annotated against IMGT germline references using PyIR, a Python wrapper for IgBLAST v1.9. Reads were removed for weak V/J assignments (E-value above 1e-6), missing CDR3, stop codons, out-of-frame junctions, or ambiguous translated residues. V3J clonotypes were defined by identical inferred V gene, J gene, and CDR3 amino acid sequence. Percentage overlap between repertoires was computed as shared unique clonotypes divided by the size of the smaller repertoire. RTK rarefaction, the Chao1 estimator, and Recon v2.1 estimates of unobserved clonotypes were used to assess repertoire richness. For all TCRbeta clonotypes obtained by the gDNA method from a few donors, generation probabilities were computed with OLGA. The immuneACCESS repertoire file appears here via TCRdb, limited to in-frame rearrangements. These files lack a portion of the clones; in checked studies, under half of the deficit traces to unresolved V genes, and the cause of the others is not known. That table gives V, J and clone size, and the DNA gave D and trimming. For this sample the table gives nearly 1,000,000 clones, of which 76% were detected only once. Nearly 1.5% of the sample is in the top ten clones.

Regarding this clone: No cognate antigen has been identified for it. No quality values exist for individual bases; no much larger clone is one base distant.

Donors were healthy HIV-negative adults with no recently reported acute infections or vaccinations. Only Caucasian adults living in Nashville, Tennessee, USA were represented among the donors. CD4+ T cells were enriched by magnetic negative selection, after which naive cells were positively selected on CD45RA and the negative fraction was taken as the memory subset. Blood was obtained by leukapheresis, after which PBMCs were separated by Ficoll-Histopaque density gradient centrifugation and cryopreserved in liquid nitrogen vapor phase. Analytical flow cytometry was used to check the purity and quantity of every magnetically sorted T cell population. From each sorted fraction, genomic DNA was isolated and quantified by UV absorbance on a Nanodrop 2000c. The V and J ends are trimmed by 5 bases and 1 base, leaving 13 bases between them. The germline V gene (reference sequence) specifies MNHEY as CDR1 and SMNVEV as CDR2. The CDR3 runs 15 residues from the cysteine to the phenylalanine. Here the CDR3 DNA is all that survives: 45 bases in frame from base 1.

Here is what the overall study found, with its caveats: Even with the large sequencing depth, rarefaction of the sorted-subset datasets indicated that sequencing was incomplete. The genetic and exposure-history diversity represented was limited by the small number of donors. Pairwise subsampling led to the expectation that sequencing depth would affect the degree of clonotype sharing among donors. Sampling was restricted to blood, and TCR repertoires in tissues likely differ from the TCR repertoires found in blood. Estimated clonotype richness was generally larger for naive than for memory subsets. Compared with non-shared clonotypes, the clonotypes found in all four sorted-subset donors had higher generation probabilities. When a handful of donors were compared, the shared fraction of clonotypes was roughly 4.8% for naive CD4, approximately 3.3% for naive CD8, about 2.5% for memory CD4, and under 0.5% for memory CD8.

The sequencing input was memory CD4+ T cells sorted from blood. The cell subset or site tag for this specimen amounts to: CD45RA-negative fraction. The chain is assembled from TRBV27 and TRBJ2-3, with the D call perhaps TRBD1 or TRBD2, each one matching 5 bases. The TCR comes from a man between 18 and 35 years old in good health. The CDR3 loop reads CASSPGTRGTDTQYF. The DNA sequence is TGTGCCAGCAGTCCCGGGACGAGAGGCACAGATACGCAGTATTTT.